The rows below give T cell receptor beta chains drawn from one sample of a study of blood T cells in healthy people across ages. Via MiXCR, TCRdb re-called the 5' RACE reads, giving one row per CDR3 protein. Counted here are 1.4 million to 1.5 million distinct CDR3 sequences, roughly 45% occurring once; the ten biggest clones make up approximately 7.9%. Sequences were obtained from blood. Receptors were obtained from a woman younger than 35 in good health. Both conserved end residues are part of each CDR3. The D gene is left open where the match is weak. Some rows have no size entry. The others give once, few or many, or a class for an expanded clone.

clone_size	d_call	v_call	j_call	cdr3_length	cdr3_aa	cdr3_nt
many	TRBD2	TRBV29-1	TRBJ2-7	14	CSVEPISGAYEQYF	TGCAGCGTTGAACCGATTAGCGGGGCCTACGAGCAGTACTTC
NA	TRBD2	TRBV7-6	TRBJ2-7	15	CASSRSPGTSAEQYF	TGTGCCAGCAGCCGTTCGCCAGGGACTAGCGCCGAGCAGTACTTC
NA	NA	TRBV29-1	TRBJ2-5	12	CSVRGGPETQYF	TGCAGCGTGAGGGGAGGCCCAGAGACCCAGTACTTC
NA	NA	TRBV28	TRBJ2-7	15	CASSLSLRPGLEQYF	TGTGCCAGCAGTTTATCGCTTCGACCTGGGTTGGAGCAGTACTTC
NA	TRBD1	TRBV12-3/TRBV12-4	TRBJ1-6	15	CASSNRDRDTSPLHF	TGTGCCAGCAGCAACCGGGACAGGGATACTTCACCCCTCCACTTT
NA	TRBD1	TRBV20-1	TRBJ2-1	15	CSAPHRQGGNDEQFF	TGCAGTGCTCCCCATAGACAGGGGGGTAACGATGAGCAGTTCTTC
NA	TRBD1	TRBV5-1	TRBJ2-1	13	CASSLEPGGEQFF	TGCGCCAGCAGCTTGGAGCCAGGGGGTGAGCAGTTCTTC
few	NA	TRBV29-1	TRBJ1-2	13	CSVEDRINYGYTF	TGCAGCGTTGAAGACAGAATTAACTATGGCTACACCTTC
NA	TRBD2	TRBV5-1	TRBJ2-5	19	CARSPRSLSGGASVETQYF	TGCGCCCGCAGTCCTAGATCACTTAGCGGGGGGGCCTCGGTCGAGACCCAGTACTTC
NA	TRBD2	TRBV5-1	TRBJ2-1	15	CASSAVTSGASEQFF	TGCGCCAGCAGCGCTGTGACTAGCGGGGCCTCCGAGCAGTTCTTC
few	NA	TRBV20-1	TRBJ2-5	12	CSAKVGGETQYF	TGCAGTGCCAAGGTTGGCGGAGAGACCCAGTACTTC
few	TRBD2	TRBV4-1	TRBJ2-1	17	CASSQEGLAPTAREQFF	TGCGCCAGCAGCCAAGAGGGACTAGCGCCCACGGCCAGGGAGCAGTTCTTC
NA	NA	TRBV7-9	TRBJ2-2	14	CASSLGGLTGELFF	TGTGCCAGCAGCTTAGGCGGTTTAACCGGGGAGCTGTTTTTT
NA	NA	TRBV27	TRBJ2-1	14	CASRRTGGNNEQFF	TGTGCCAGCAGGCGCACCGGAGGAAACAATGAGCAGTTCTTC
NA	TRBD1	TRBV10-3	TRBJ1-1	12	CAISWTGTEAFF	TGTGCCATCAGTTGGACAGGCACTGAAGCTTTCTTT
NA	TRBD1	TRBV15	TRBJ2-5	15	CATSPGQGTQETQYF	TGTGCCACCAGCCCGGGACAGGGGACTCAAGAGACCCAGTACTTC
NA	TRBD2	TRBV20-1	TRBJ2-3	16	CSARPRAGGLTDTQYF	TGCAGTGCTAGGCCTCGAGCGGGGGGACTCACAGATACGCAGTATTTT
few	NA	TRBV10-3	TRBJ2-3	15	CAISENLGSTDTQYF	TGTGCCATCAGTGAGAATCTGGGATCTACAGATACGCAGTATTTT
NA	NA	TRBV7-2	TRBJ1-2	15	CASSYKVGDTSGYTF	TGTGCCAGCAGCTATAAGGTGGGGGACACCTCTGGCTACACCTTC
few	NA	TRBV5-1	TRBJ2-5	15	CASSAGTRAGETQYF	TGCGCCAGCAGTGCCGGGACCCGGGCCGGGGAGACCCAGTACTTC
few	NA	TRBV20-1	TRBJ1-1	14	CSARLGAPNTEAFF	TGCAGTGCTAGGTTAGGGGCCCCGAACACTGAAGCTTTCTTT
NA	TRBD1	TRBV12-3/TRBV12-4	TRBJ2-5	14	CASSSGTVSYGQYF	TGTGCCAGCAGTTCCGGGACAGTTTCCTACGGGCAGTACTTC
NA	NA	TRBV15	TRBJ2-1	14	CATSRAVSYNEQFF	TGTGCCACCAGCAGGGCGGTTTCCTACAATGAGCAGTTCTTC
NA	TRBD2	TRBV5-1	TRBJ2-1	14	CASSLPGLANEQFF	TGCGCCAGCAGCCTCCCGGGACTAGCCAATGAGCAGTTCTTC
NA	NA	TRBV20-1	TRBJ1-2	13	CSARAGFNYGYTF	TGCAGTGCTAGAGCCGGGTTTAACTATGGCTACACCTTC
NA	TRBD2	TRBV28	TRBJ2-7	15	CASSLFVTSGYEQYF	TGTGCCAGCAGTTTATTTGTGACTAGCGGTTACGAGCAGTACTTC
NA	TRBD2	TRBV20-1	TRBJ2-1	14	CSAGLAGAYNEQFF	TGCAGTGCTGGACTAGCGGGAGCCTACAATGAGCAGTTCTTC
once	TRBD1	TRBV7-3	TRBJ1-5	13	CASSVDRGQPQHF	TGTGCCAGCAGCGTGGACAGGGGTCAGCCCCAGCATTTT